This record concerns one TCR beta chain sequence. This clonotype was counted only a few times. Its antigen is not yet known. Qualities for individual bases were not recorded, and no much larger clone is one base off. Trimming takes 9 bases from V and 2 bases from J, and the germline ends sit 17 bases apart. The CDR3 numbers 14 residues from cysteine through phenylalanine. The entry retains the CDR3 DNA only, 42 bases that are in frame from base 1. The germline V gene (reference sequence) yields SEHNR for CDR1 and FQNEAQ for CDR2. This specimen comes from a study of T cell repertoires in cytomegalovirus infection (dated by TCRdb to between 2018 and 2021). Describing the broader study: Donor HLA type was relevant to the analysis, as public TCR beta signatures indicated carriage of CMV infection together with the matching HLA type.

On the study overall, not on this receptor specifically: In both this cohort and an independent cohort of over 350 donors, the cumulative frequency of public TCR beta family members distinguished carriers of CMV infection plus the relevant HLA type. The ex vivo response was dominated by HLA-C-restricted CMV-specific TCR beta clonotypes, and the single most frequent clonotype in two of eight donors was supplied by these HLA-C-restricted clonotypes.

The instrument given in TCRdb is Illumina HiSeq 1500. TCRdb's own reprocessing of the public reads used fastp at Q25 and MiXCR and kept productive beta chains. Entries are consolidated by CDR3 protein sequence, retaining the most common genes and DNA. This sample has 450,000 to 550,000 distinct CDR3 sequences in its table, and 16% of those were observed once. Approximately 24% of the sample belongs to the ten largest clones. The origin of this receptor is a human donor in good health (CMV status not recorded). Some clones in this sample may be carry-over from other donors' samples. The rearrangement joined TRBV7-9 to TRBJ2-7; the D gene is perhaps TRBD1 or TRBD2, as each covers 6 bases. What was sequenced was CD8+ T cells from PBMCs. The DNA sequence follows: TGTGCCAGTAGGGGGACTTCCCAGACCTACGAGCAGTACTTC. Translation gives CASRGTSQTYEQYF.